This T cell receptor (beta chain) is from a study of cytomegalovirus exposure and HLA in healthy donors. General observations from the study: Cytomegalovirus status was reportedly diagnosed by the classifier with high specificity and sensitivity. The study found most TCR sequences rare, yet found some public TCRs in many donors.

Sequencing used immunoSEQ multiplex PCR; TCRdb keeps in-frame clones, though not all of them. The profile shows approximately 160,000 clones, around 90% of them singletons. With respect to this clone: Its target is not known.

Trimming shortened V by 4 bases and J by 2 bases, and 18 bases separated the two germline ends. The CDR3 is 17 residues long. CDR1 and CDR2 (germline): SNHLY, FYNNEI. This rearrangement joins TRBV2 to TRBJ2-1; D may be TRBD1 (5 bases). This TCR came from a woman under 30 in good health and CMV-seropositive. The sample taken for sequencing was PBMCs. This CDR3 reads CASSAKQGSVPYNEQFF. As DNA, the CDR3 is TGTGCCAGCAGTGCGAAGCAGGGAAGTGTGCCCTACAATGAGCAGTTCTTC.